The following is a T cell receptor (beta chain) sequence with its context. Its antigen is unknown. These data are taken from a study of Ad26.COV2.S vaccination and SARS-CoV-2 variants. Notes on the study in general: It was found that vaccine and placebo recipients had similar non-spike TCR breadth.

Repertoires were generated with immunoSEQ multiplex PCR, while TCRdb's copy carries only in-frame clones and drops some. The top ten hold less than 6% of the sample, which has under 150,000 clones, just over 85% seen once. This CDR3 spans 14 amino acids. The germline V gene has CDR1 SGDLS and CDR2 YYNGEE. V lost 0 bases and J 2 bases, leaving 9 bases between the germline ends. This receptor was obtained from a human donor who had recovered from COVID-19. This specimen consisted of peripheral blood, obtained after recovery from COVID-19. The genes are TRBV9 and TRBJ2-7; no clear D. Here the CDR3 DNA reads TGTGCCAGCAGCGTAGGGAACAGCCCCTACGAGCAGTACTTC. This codes for CASSVGNSPYEQYF.